This TCR beta chain was recovered during a study of shared clonotypes between healthy human individuals. Study-level results: It was expected that sequencing depth would affect clonotype sharing among donors. Collection of samples was limited to blood; tissue repertoires likely differ.

In the case of this clone: The antigen is undetermined.

This CDR3 has 15 amino acids. Germline-derived CDR1 and CDR2 are SGHRS and YFSETQ. V shed 0 bases, J shed 4 bases, and the junction held 3 bases outside the gene matches. Across several immunoSEQ plates, the genomic DNA of each subset was split evenly. The sequenced material, unsorted PBMC DNA, was run on ten immunoSEQ deep assay plates. TCRdb's table, derived via immunoSEQ multiplex PCR, lists solely in-frame clones and lacks some. Among about 480,000 clones, 70% to 80% were seen once, and the ten largest hold over 10%. Sequencing input: PBMCs. This receptor was obtained from a woman in her forties in good health. Some clones in this sample may be carry-over from other donors' samples. The chain has TRBV5-1 and TRBJ2-7; 11 bases line up with TRBD2. The CDR3 sequence is CASSLGTSGFYEQYF. The CDR3 DNA reads as TGCGCCAGCAGCTTGGGGACTAGCGGGTTTTACGAGCAGTACTTC. Filled out from reference TRBV5-1 and TRBJ2-7, the complete variable domain reads KAGVTQTPRYLIKTRGQQVTLSCSPISGHRSVSWYQQTPGQGLQFLFEYFSETQRNKGNFPGRFSGRQFSNSRSEMNVSTLELGDSALYLCASSLGTSGFYEQYFGPGTRLTVT.